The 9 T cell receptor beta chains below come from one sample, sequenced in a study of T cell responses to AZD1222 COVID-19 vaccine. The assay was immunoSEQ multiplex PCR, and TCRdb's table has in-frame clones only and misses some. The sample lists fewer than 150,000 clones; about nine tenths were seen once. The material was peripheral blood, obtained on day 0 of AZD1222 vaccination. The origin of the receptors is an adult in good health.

The CDR3 loop is CASSSLQRGVYEQYF. DNA of the CDR3: TGTGCCAGCAGCTCGCTACAGCGGGGGGTGTACGAGCAGTACTTC. The chain combines TRBV11-2 with TRBJ2-7; 9 bases agree with TRBD2. CDR1 SGHAT and CDR2 FQNNGV come from the germline V gene. There are 15 residues in the CDR3. The V and J ends lost 4 bases and 4 bases, in that order; junction bases with no gene match: 8. The full variable domain, with the rest looked up from reference TRBV11-2 and TRBJ2-7, is EAGVAQSPRYKIIEKRQSVAFWCNPISGHATLYWYQQILGQGPKLLIQFQNNGVVDDSQLPKDRFSAERLKGVDSTLKIQPAKLEDSAVYLCASSSLQRGVYEQYFGPGTRLTVT.

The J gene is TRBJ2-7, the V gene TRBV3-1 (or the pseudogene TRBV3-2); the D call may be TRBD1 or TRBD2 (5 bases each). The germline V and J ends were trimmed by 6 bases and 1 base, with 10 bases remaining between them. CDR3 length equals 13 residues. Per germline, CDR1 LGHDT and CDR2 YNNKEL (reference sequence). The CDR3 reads CASRGRESYEQYF. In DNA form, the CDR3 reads TGTGCCAGCAGGGGACGAGAATCCTACGAGCAGTACTTC.

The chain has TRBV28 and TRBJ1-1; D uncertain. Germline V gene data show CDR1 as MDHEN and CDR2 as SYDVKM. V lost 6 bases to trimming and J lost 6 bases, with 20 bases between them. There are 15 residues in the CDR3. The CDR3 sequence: CASSADGVGVSEAFF. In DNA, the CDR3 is TGTGCCAGCAGCGCGGATGGGGTCGGGGTATCTGAAGCTTTCTTT.

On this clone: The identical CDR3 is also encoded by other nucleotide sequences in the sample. CDR3 in amino acids: CASSFRVNTEAFF. For the CDR3, the DNA is TGTGCCAGCAGTTTCAGGGTAAACACTGAAGCTTTCTTT. This sequence joins TRBV27 and TRBJ1-1; weak D call: TRBD1 (5 bases). The length of the CDR3 is 13 residues. Trimming shortened V by 3 bases and J by 2 bases, and 7 bases separated the two germline ends. The germline CDR1 and CDR2 sequences are MNHEY and SMNVEV (reference sequence).

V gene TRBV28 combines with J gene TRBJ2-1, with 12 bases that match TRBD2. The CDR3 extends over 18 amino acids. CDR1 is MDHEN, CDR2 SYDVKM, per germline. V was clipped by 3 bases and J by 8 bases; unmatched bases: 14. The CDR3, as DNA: TGTGCCAGCAGTTTCCGACTAGCGGGGGACCTAAAAGTCGATGAGCAGTTCTTC. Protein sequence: CASSFRLAGDLKVDEQFF. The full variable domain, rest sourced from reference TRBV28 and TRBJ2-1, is DVKVTQSSRYLVKRTGEKVFLECVQDMDHENMFWYRQDPGLGLRLIYFSYDVKMKEKGDIPEGYSVSREKKERFSLILESASTNQTSMYLCASSFRLAGDLKVDEQFFGPGTRLTVL.

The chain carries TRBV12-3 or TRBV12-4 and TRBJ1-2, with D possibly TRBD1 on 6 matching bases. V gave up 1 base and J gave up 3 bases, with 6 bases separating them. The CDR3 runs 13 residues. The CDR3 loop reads CASSLGTDYGYTF. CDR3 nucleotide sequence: TGTGCCAGCAGTTTAGGGACAGACTATGGCTACACCTTC.

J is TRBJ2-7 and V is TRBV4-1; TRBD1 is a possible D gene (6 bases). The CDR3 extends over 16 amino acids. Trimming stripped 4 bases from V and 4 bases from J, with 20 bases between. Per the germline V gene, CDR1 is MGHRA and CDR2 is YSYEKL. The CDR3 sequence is CASSPLSRRGSYEQYF. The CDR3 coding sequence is TGCGCCAGCAGCCCGCTCTCCCGCAGGGGATCTTACGAGCAGTACTTC.

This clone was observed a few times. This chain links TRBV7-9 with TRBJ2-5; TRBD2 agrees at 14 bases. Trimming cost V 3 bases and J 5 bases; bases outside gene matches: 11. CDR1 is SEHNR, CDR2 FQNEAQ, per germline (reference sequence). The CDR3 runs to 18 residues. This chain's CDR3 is CASSFTRLAGGLLETQYF. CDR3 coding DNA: TGTGCCAGCAGCTTCACAAGACTAGCGGGGGGGCTTCTGGAGACCCAGTACTTC.

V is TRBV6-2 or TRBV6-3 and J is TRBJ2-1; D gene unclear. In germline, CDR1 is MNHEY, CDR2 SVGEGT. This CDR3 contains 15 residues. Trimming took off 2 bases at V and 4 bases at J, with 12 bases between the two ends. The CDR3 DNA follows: TGTGCCAGCAGTTACGATGGCAGTCAATACAATGAGCAGTTCTTC. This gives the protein CASSYDGSQYNEQFF.